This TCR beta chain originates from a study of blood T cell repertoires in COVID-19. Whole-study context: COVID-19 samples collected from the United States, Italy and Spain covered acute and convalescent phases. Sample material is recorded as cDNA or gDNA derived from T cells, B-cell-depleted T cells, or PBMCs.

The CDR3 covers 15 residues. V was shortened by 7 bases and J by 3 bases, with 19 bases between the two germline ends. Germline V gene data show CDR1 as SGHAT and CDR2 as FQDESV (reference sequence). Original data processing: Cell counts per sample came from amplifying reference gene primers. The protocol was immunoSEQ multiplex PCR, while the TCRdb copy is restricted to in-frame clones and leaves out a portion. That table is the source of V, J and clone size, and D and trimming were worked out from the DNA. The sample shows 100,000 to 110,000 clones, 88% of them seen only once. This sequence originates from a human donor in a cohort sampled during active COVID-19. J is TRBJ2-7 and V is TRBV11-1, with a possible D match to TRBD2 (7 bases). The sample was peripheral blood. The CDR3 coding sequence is TGTGCCAGCACCCCCCGGGGGGCCAGGGACTACGAGCAGTACTTC. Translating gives CASTPRGARDYEQYF. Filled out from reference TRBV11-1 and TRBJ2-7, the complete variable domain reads EAEVAQSPRYKITEKSQAVAFWCDPISGHATLYWYRQILGQGPELLVQFQDESVVDDSQLPKDRFSAERLKGVDSTLKIQPAELGDSAMYLCASTPRGARDYEQYFGPGTRLTVT.